The source of this T cell receptor beta chain is a study of control samples from healthy donors and cancer patients. Method: immunoSEQ multiplex PCR; TCRdb's copy keeps in-frame clones and lacks some. There are some 180,000 clones in the sample, with roughly 2% held by the top ten. This CDR3 spans 15 amino acids. The germline V gene encodes CDR1 SGDLS and CDR2 YYNGEE. V lost 0 bases and J 2 bases, leaving 12 bases between the germline ends. This rearrangement joins TRBV9 to TRBJ2-7; a possible D gene is TRBD2 (6 bases). This TCR was recovered from a woman between 25 and 40 years old in good health. Sequencing input: blood. The CDR3 protein is CASSVGGGNPYEQYF. The CDR3 coding sequence is TGTGCCAGCAGCGTAGGTGGAGGGAATCCCTACGAGCAGTACTTC.